What follows are 12 T cell receptor beta chains derived from one specimen sequenced in a study of T cell repertoires in cytomegalovirus infection. No antigens are known for them. TCRdb used MiXCR to reprocess the reads, holding one entry per CDR3 protein. The table includes about half a million distinct CDR3 sequences, 30% to 40% detected once. The sample here was cultured PBMCs, taken from culture after CMV antigen stimulation. The receptors derive from a human donor in good health (CMV status not recorded). Some clones in this sample may be carry-over from other donors' samples.

This clonotype was recorded a few times. V is TRBV10-3 and J is TRBJ2-1; no reliable D call. V was pared by 5 bases and J by 10 bases, with 9 bases between. CDR3 length equals 11 residues. Germline CDR1 ENHRY, CDR2 SYGVKD. CDR3 sequence reads: CAISNLGEQFF. The CDR3 DNA follows: TGTGCCATCAGTAATCTGGGGGAGCAGTTCTTC.

The V and J genes are TRBV7-2 and TRBJ2-3, with 7 bases lining up with TRBD2. Trimming at V came to 0 bases and at J to 3 bases, leaving 9 bases not matched to a gene. Germline CDR1 reads SGHTA; CDR2 reads FQGNSA. The CDR3 runs to 17 residues. The CDR3 DNA reads TGTGCCAGCAGCTTAGCCCCAGGCGGGAGAGGAACAGATACGCAGTATTTT. It is translated as CASSLAPGGRGTDTQYF.

The chain couples TRBV19 to TRBJ1-2; maybe TRBD1 (5 bases). The V end lost 1 base, the J end lost 4 bases, and 13 bases lay between the germline ends. This CDR3 spans 15 amino acids. CDR1 is LNHDA and CDR2 is SQIVND in the germline V gene (reference sequence). In nucleotides, the CDR3 is TGTGCCAGTAGTATAGGAGGGACTTCGCCCTATGGCTACACCTTC. Protein: CASSIGGTSPYGYTF.

The V gene is TRBV27, the J gene TRBJ1-1; D not certain. CDR1 is MNHEY, CDR2 SMNVEV, per germline (reference sequence). The CDR3 is 15 residues long. V shed 5 bases and J shed 2 bases, with 15 bases lying between them. The CDR3 reads CASSEPRGSNTEAFF. The CDR3 region has the DNA TGTGCCAGCAGTGAGCCACGGGGTAGTAACACTGAAGCTTTCTTT.

This clonotype was counted ten times or more. The chain has TRBV20-1 and TRBJ2-7; D may correspond to TRBD1 or TRBD2 (5 bases each). CDR1 and CDR2 (germline): DFQATT, SNEGSKA (reference sequence). Between the trimmed V and J ends, which lost 4 bases and 3 bases, there was a span of 19 bases. This CDR3 has 15 residues. The DNA for the CDR3 is TGCAGTGCTAAAAATCCCGGGACCTTCAGCTACGAGCAGTACTTC. It is translated as CSAKNPGTFSYEQYF.

J is TRBJ1-1 and V is TRBV15; the D is unclear. Germline V gives CDR1 LNHNV, CDR2 YYDKDF (reference sequence). This CDR3 comprises 20 residues. V was cut by 0 bases and J by 4 bases, with 27 bases left in between. CDR3 in DNA: TGTGCCACCAGCAGAGATGGGGTGGGAGTCGTGGGTTTATTGGGCACTGAAGCTTTCTTT. Translation: CATSRDGVGVVGLLGTEAFF. The whole variable domain, remainder taken from reference TRBV15 and TRBJ1-1, is DAMVIQNPRYQVTQFGKPVTLSCSQTLNHNVMYWYQQKSSQAPKLLFHYYDKDFNNEADTPDNFQSRRPNTSFCFLDIRSPGLGDTAMYLCATSRDGVGVVGLLGTEAFFGQGTRLTVV.

This clonotype has more than one count but fewer than ten. This chain connects TRBV6-5 to TRBJ2-6, with D perhaps TRBD2 (5 bases). Germline-derived CDR1 and CDR2 are MNHEY and SVGAGI. V was trimmed by 0 bases and J by 3 bases, leaving 9 bases between them. The CDR3 length is 16 residues. CDR3 nucleotide sequence: TGTGCCAGCAGTTACTCGATCGCGGGTGGGGCCAACGTCCTGACTTTC. Its protein product is CASSYSIAGGANVLTF.

J is TRBJ2-7 and V is TRBV10-3, with TRBD1 matching 8 bases. CDR1 and CDR2 (germline): ENHRY, SYGVKD. Trimming removed 6 bases from V and 3 bases from J; junction bases left unmatched: 7. The CDR3 has 14 residues. The CDR3 nucleotides are TGTGCCATCAGCGGACAGGGTGGGGACTACGAGCAGTACTTC. Its protein is CAISGQGGDYEQYF.

The chain couples TRBV12-5 to TRBJ2-2; 7 positions agree with TRBD1. The V segment lost 2 bases and the J segment 0 bases; nucleotides outside the gene matches: 6. Germline V lookup: CDR1 LGHNT, CDR2 FRNRAP. CDR3 length: 17 amino acids. CDR3 loop: CASGLNRDSTNTGELFF. Here the CDR3 DNA reads TGTGCTAGTGGTTTGAACCGGGACAGCACGAACACCGGGGAGCTGTTTTTT.

V and J are TRBV6-1 and TRBJ2-2; 8 bases map to TRBD2. CDR3 length: 13 residues. CDR1 and CDR2 from the germline V gene are MNHNS and SASEGT. The J segment lost 6 bases and the V segment lost 5 bases, leaving 2 bases of the junction unmatched. CDR3 nucleotide sequence: TGTGCCAGCAGTACGGGACTAGCCGGGGAGCTGTTTTTT. This sequence encodes CASSTGLAGELFF.

The chain joins TRBV2 to TRBJ2-4; no reliable D call. The CDR3 has 16 residues. V lost 3 bases, J lost 0 bases, and 12 bases lay in between. CDR1 is SNHLY and CDR2 is FYNNEI in the germline V gene. CDR3 amino acids: CASSDPGALAKNIQYF. As DNA, the CDR3 is TGTGCCAGCAGTGATCCGGGCGCTTTAGCCAAAAACATTCAGTACTTC.

The rearrangement uses TRBV7-9 and TRBJ2-3; 7 positions agree with TRBD1. V lost 0 bases and J lost 0; bases outside the gene matches: 3. This CDR3 has 16 amino acids. CDR1 is SEHNR, CDR2 FQNEAQ, per germline (reference sequence). In DNA, the CDR3 is TGTGCCAGCAGCTTAGCCGACAGGGCCAGCACAGATACGCAGTATTTT. Its protein is CASSLADRASTDTQYF. Looking up the rest from reference TRBV7-9 and TRBJ2-3 gives the full variable domain: DTGVSQNPRHKITKRGQNVTFRCDPISEHNRLYWYRQTLGQGPEFLTYFQNEAQLEKSRLLSDRFSAERPKGSFSTLEIQRTEQGDSAMYLCASSLADRASTDTQYFGPGTRLTVL.